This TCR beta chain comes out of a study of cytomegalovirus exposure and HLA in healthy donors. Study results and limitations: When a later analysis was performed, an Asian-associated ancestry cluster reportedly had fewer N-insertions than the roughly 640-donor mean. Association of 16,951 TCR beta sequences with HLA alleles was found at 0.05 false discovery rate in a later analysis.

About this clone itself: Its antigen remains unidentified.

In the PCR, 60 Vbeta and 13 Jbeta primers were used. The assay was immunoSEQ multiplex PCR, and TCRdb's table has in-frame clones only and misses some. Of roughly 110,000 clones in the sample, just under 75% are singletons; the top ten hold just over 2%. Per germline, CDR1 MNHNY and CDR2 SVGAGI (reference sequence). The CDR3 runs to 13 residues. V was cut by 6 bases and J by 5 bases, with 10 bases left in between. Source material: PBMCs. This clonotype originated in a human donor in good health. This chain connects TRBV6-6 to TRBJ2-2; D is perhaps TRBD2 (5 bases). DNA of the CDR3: TGTGCCAGCAGAAACCGGGATACCGGGGAGCTGTTTTTT. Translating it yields CASRNRDTGELFF.